This TCR beta chain originates from a study of blood T cells in healthy people across ages. Concerning this clonotype: Its specificity is not known.

Whole-study findings and limits: More naive CD4+ cells and higher diversity were found in long-lived than in aged donors.

The CDR3 runs to 14 residues. V lost 6 bases, J lost 4 bases, and 15 bases lay in between. Germline assignment: CDR1 DFQATT and CDR2 SNEGSKA (reference sequence). Every sample gave at least 5 micrograms of total RNA when it was extracted. Sample-barcoded 5' priming and a J-beta primer mix drove a second PCR of roughly 6 to 12 cycles. A minimum of 2.5 million CDR3-containing paired-end reads was obtained for each sample. TCRdb reanalysed the 5' RACE reads using MiXCR and keeps one entry per CDR3 protein. The sample contains 700,000 or so distinct CDR3 sequences, 22% of which appear only once. Sequenced sample: blood. This receptor was obtained from a man between 65 and 80 years old in good health. This chain uses TRBV20-1 with TRBJ1-4; perhaps TRBD1 as D (5 bases). The CDR3 is CSASAGLYNEKLFF. CDR3 nucleotide sequence: TGCAGTGCGTCAGCGGGGCTATATAATGAAAAACTGTTTTTT.